One and the same sample provided the 15 T cell receptor beta chains below, sequenced in a study of blood T cell repertoires in COVID-19. Produced via immunoSEQ multiplex PCR; TCRdb's table is partial and in-frame only. Among about 200,000 clones listed, around 85% were seen once. The sample was peripheral blood. The receptors stem from a woman aged 70 to 79 with acute or convalescent COVID-19.

The gene calls are TRBV12-5 and TRBJ2-5; 10 bases match TRBD1. V lost 4 bases, J lost 5 bases, and 1 base stayed unmatched. Per germline, CDR1 LGHNT and CDR2 FRNRAP. CDR3 length: 13 amino acids. The CDR3 sequence: CASGSDRGETQYF. DNA of the CDR3: TGTGCTAGTGGTTCGGACAGGGGGGAGACCCAGTACTTC.

The V call is TRBV11-2, the J call TRBJ1-2, with 10 bases aligning to TRBD1. Germline values: CDR1 SGHAT, CDR2 FQNNGV. J lost 8 bases, V lost 5 bases, and 11 bases had no gene match. This CDR3 region has 15 residues. The CDR3 loop is CASSVLIGQGEGYTF. CDR3 in DNA: TGTGCCAGCAGCGTACTGATCGGACAGGGGGAAGGCTACACCTTC.

The chain is built from TRBV29-1 and TRBJ1-2, with 8 bases aligning to TRBD1. The trim removed 2 bases at V and 2 bases at J, leaving 10 bases unmatched. The CDR3 totals 16 residues. The V gene's germline CDR1 is SQVTM and CDR2 ANQGSEA. The CDR3 loop reads CSVEFQGAQRNYGYTF. The CDR3 DNA is TGCAGCGTTGAATTCCAGGGGGCGCAAAGGAACTATGGCTACACCTTC.

This rearrangement joins TRBV6-5 to TRBJ1-5; D not resolved. From germline, CDR1 is MNHEY and CDR2 SVGAGI. This CDR3 comprises 12 residues. Trimming removed 7 bases from V and 1 base from J, with 5 bases in between. DNA for the CDR3: TGTGCCAGCATATCCAGCAATCAGCCCCAGCATTTT. It specifies CASISSNQPQHF.

The J gene is TRBJ2-7, the V gene TRBV15; tentative D call: TRBD1 (5 bases). The length of the CDR3 is 13 residues. V was trimmed by 0 bases and J by 6 bases, leaving 9 bases between them. The germline V gene has CDR1 LNHNV and CDR2 YYDKDF (reference sequence). The CDR3 DNA is TGTGCCACCAGCAGAGATTGGCAGGGCGAGCAGTACTTC. This gives the protein CATSRDWQGEQYF.

V usage is TRBV3-1 (or the pseudogene TRBV3-2) and J usage is TRBJ1-2; 8 nucleotides align to TRBD1. The CDR3 totals 16 residues. Losses at the gene ends were 1 base for V and 2 bases for J; bases not matched to a gene: 6. CDR1 and CDR2 (germline): LGHDT, YNNKEL (reference sequence). The chain's CDR3 is CASSQGPGQDNYGYTF. CDR3 nucleotide sequence: TGTGCCAGCAGCCAAGGACCGGGACAGGACAACTATGGCTACACCTTC.

The chain employs TRBV6-4 and TRBJ1-6, with no clear D. There are 13 residues in the CDR3. Germline assignment: CDR1 MRHNA and CDR2 SNTAGT. The V end lost 6 bases, the J end lost 8 bases, and 11 bases lay between the germline ends. The CDR3 region has the DNA TGTGCCAGCAGGCCCGGGGAGTATTCACCCCTCCACTTT. This translates into CASRPGEYSPLHF.

This clone appeared once. The V gene is TRBV6-2 or TRBV6-3, the J gene TRBJ2-3, with D possibly TRBD2 on 6 matching bases. This CDR3 spans 15 amino acids. V was cut by 4 bases and J by 2 bases, with 13 bases left in between. Germline assignment: CDR1 MNHEY and CDR2 SVGEGT. The CDR3 DNA reads TGTGCCAGCAGTTCCATCGGACTAACCACAGATACGCAGTATTTT. Encoded protein: CASSSIGLTTDTQYF.

The chain recombines TRBV18 with TRBJ2-1; D may be TRBD2 (5 bases). Trimming took 2 bases from V and 8 from J, leaving 19 bases between them. This CDR3 spans 16 amino acids. CDR1 KGHSH and CDR2 LQKENI come from the germline V gene. CDR3 sequence reads: CASSPEMIASVYEQFF. The CDR3 DNA reads as TGTGCCAGCTCACCAGAAATGATAGCGTCGGTATATGAGCAGTTCTTC.

This sequence joins TRBV5-8 and TRBJ2-3; the D is unclear. The CDR3 is made up of 16 amino acids. V lost 4 bases and J 0 bases, leaving 15 bases between the germline ends. Per the germline V gene, CDR1 is SGHTS and CDR2 is YDEGEE. The CDR3 loop reads CASSPYRSRSTDTQYF. As DNA, the CDR3 is TGTGCCAGCAGCCCCTATAGGAGCCGGAGCACAGATACGCAGTATTTT. Drawing the rest from reference TRBV5-8 and TRBJ2-3, the complete variable domain is EAGVTQSPTHLIKTRGQQATLRCSPISGHTSVYWYQQALGLGLQFLLWYDEGEERNRGNFPPRFSGRQFPNYSSELNVNALELEDSALYLCASSPYRSRSTDTQYFGPGTRLTVL.

This chain joins TRBV5-1 and TRBJ2-1; D possibly corresponds to TRBD2 (5 bases). This CDR3 has 16 amino acids. Germline V CDR1 and CDR2: SGHRS, YFSETQ. With 7 bases removed from V and 0 bases from J, the gap between germline ends came to 17 bases. The DNA of the CDR3 is TGCGCCAGCGGCCTTAGTTTTGGGAGCTCCTACAATGAGCAGTTCTTC. It encodes CASGLSFGSSYNEQFF.

This chain uses TRBV9 with TRBJ2-1; 14 nucleotides align to TRBD2. The CDR3 has 15 amino acids. V was clipped by 4 bases and J by 6 bases; unmatched bases: 3. Germline V gene sequence: CDR1 SGDLS, CDR2 YYNGEE. The chain's CDR3 is CASSPGTSGGNEQFF. DNA for the CDR3: TGTGCCAGCAGCCCCGGGACTAGCGGGGGCAATGAGCAGTTCTTC.

This chain uses TRBV6-2 or TRBV6-3 with TRBJ2-7; D gene uncertain. The CDR3 loop spans 15 amino acids. V was shortened by 6 bases and J by 2 bases, with 17 bases between the two germline ends. Germline-derived CDR1 and CDR2 are MNHEY and SVGEGT. CDR3 loop: CASSLQGGSPYEQYF. Here the CDR3 DNA reads TGTGCCAGCAGCTTACAAGGCGGAAGCCCCTACGAGCAGTACTTC.

The chain joins TRBV5-1 to TRBJ2-7, with D possibly being TRBD2 (6 bases). Trimming left V 7 bases short and J 0 bases short, with 11 bases between. CDR1 SGHRS and CDR2 YFSETQ come from the germline V gene. This CDR3 region has 13 residues. As DNA, the CDR3 is TGCGCCAGCCATCAGGAGGGCTCCTACGAGCAGTACTTC. Its translation: CASHQEGSYEQYF.

This rearrangement joins TRBV28 to TRBJ1-1; D not certain. The CDR3 contains 13 residues. Between the trimmed V and J ends, which lost 6 bases and 8 bases, there was a span of 16 bases. Germline values: CDR1 MDHEN, CDR2 SYDVKM. CDR3 region: CASRYDTAGEAFF. The CDR3 DNA follows: TGTGCCAGCAGGTACGACACGGCAGGAGAAGCTTTCTTT.